This TCR beta chain comes out of a study of shared clonotypes between healthy human individuals. Study-wide background: Three CD4 naive, three CD4 memory, two CD8 naive and one CD8 memory plate were used per donor. Study-wide results and limits: Larger richness was generally estimated for naive than memory subsets. Several donors had around 5% of their naive CD4 clonotypes in common.

TCRdb keeps only in-frame clones here, not all; method: immunoSEQ multiplex PCR. Here the sample spans roughly 2 million clones, 90% to 95% being singletons. The J segment lost 0 bases and the V segment lost 5 bases, leaving 15 bases of the junction unmatched. The CDR3 contains 18 residues. Germline V CDR1 and CDR2: SQVTM, ANQGSEA. The split of CD4+ cells yielded CD45RA+ naive and CD45RA-negative memory subsets. Details on this clone: Its antigen remains unknown.

This receptor was identified in a man aged 18 to 29 in good health. The chain employs TRBV29-1 and TRBJ2-7; 11 bases are a match to TRBD2. Input material: naive CD4+ T cells sorted from blood. Subset denoted: CD45RA+ positively selected. The CDR3 nucleotides read TGCAGCGTTAGGGTTGGTCTAGCGGGAGGCTCGTTCTCCTACGAGCAGTACTTC. The encoded protein is CSVRVGLAGGSFSYEQYF.